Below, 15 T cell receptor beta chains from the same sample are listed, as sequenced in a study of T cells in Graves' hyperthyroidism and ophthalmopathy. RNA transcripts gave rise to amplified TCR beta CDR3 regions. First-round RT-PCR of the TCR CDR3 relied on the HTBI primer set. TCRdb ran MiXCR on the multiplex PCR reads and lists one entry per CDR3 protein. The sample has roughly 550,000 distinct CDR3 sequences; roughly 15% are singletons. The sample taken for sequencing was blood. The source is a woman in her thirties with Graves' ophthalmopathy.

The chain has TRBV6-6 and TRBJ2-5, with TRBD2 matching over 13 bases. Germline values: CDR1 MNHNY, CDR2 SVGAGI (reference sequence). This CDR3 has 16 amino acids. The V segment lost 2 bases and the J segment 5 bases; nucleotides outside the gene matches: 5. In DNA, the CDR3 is TGTGCCAGCAGTTACGGACTAGCGGGAGTCTGGGAGACCCAGTACTTC. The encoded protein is CASSYGLAGVWETQYF.

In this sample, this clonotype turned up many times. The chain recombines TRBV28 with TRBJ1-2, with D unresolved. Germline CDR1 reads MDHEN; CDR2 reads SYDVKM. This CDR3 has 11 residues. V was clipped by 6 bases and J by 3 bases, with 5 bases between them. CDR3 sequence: CASRFHYGYTF. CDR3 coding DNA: TGTGCCAGCAGATTCCACTATGGCTACACCTTC.

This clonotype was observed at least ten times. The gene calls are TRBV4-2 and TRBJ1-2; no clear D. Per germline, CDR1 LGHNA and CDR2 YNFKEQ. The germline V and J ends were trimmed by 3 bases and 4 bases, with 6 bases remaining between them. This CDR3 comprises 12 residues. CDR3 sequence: CASSHGVYGYTF. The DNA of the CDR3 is TGTGCCAGCAGCCACGGAGTCTATGGCTACACCTTC.

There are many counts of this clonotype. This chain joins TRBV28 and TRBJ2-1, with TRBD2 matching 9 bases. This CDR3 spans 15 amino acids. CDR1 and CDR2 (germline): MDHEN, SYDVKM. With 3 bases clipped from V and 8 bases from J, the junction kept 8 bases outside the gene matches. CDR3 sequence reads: CASSFSGRLSYEQFF. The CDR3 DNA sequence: TGTGCCAGCAGTTTTAGCGGGAGACTTTCCTATGAGCAGTTCTTC.

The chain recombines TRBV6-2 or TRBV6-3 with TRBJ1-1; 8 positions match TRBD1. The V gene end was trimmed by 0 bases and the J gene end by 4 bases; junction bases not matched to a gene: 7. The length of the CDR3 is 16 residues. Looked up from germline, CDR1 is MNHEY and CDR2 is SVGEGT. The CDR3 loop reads CASSYSRQGPVTEAFF. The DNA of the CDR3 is TGTGCCAGCAGTTACTCCCGACAGGGGCCGGTCACTGAAGCTTTCTTT.

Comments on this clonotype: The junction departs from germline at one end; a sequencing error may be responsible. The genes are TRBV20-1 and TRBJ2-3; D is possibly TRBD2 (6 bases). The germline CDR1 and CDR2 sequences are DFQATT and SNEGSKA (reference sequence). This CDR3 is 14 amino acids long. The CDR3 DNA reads TGCAGCGCTACACCGGGGGAGGGCACAGATACGCAGTATTTT. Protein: CSATPGEGTDTQYF.

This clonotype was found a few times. Here the CDR3 reads CASGRDRGYTEAFF. The CDR3 DNA follows: TGTGCCAGCGGTAGGGACAGGGGCTACACTGAAGCTTTCTTT. The chain carries TRBV6-2 or TRBV6-3 and TRBJ1-1; 10 bases fit TRBD1. Looked up from germline, CDR1 is MNHEY and CDR2 is SVGEGT. The CDR3 loop spans 14 amino acids. The J segment lost 3 bases and the V segment lost 8 bases, leaving 6 bases of the junction unmatched.

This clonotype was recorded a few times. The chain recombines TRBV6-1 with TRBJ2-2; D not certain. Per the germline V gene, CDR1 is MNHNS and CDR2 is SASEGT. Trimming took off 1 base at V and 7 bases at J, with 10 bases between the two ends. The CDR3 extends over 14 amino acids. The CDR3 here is CASSEGGKYGELFF. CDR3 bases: TGTGCCAGCAGTGAAGGTGGGAAATACGGGGAGCTGTTTTTT.

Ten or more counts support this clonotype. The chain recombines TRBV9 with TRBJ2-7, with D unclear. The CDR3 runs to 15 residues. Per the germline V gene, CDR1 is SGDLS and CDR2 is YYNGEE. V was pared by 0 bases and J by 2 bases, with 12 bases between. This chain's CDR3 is CASSVEYHSTYEQYF. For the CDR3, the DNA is TGTGCCAGCAGCGTAGAATATCACAGCACCTACGAGCAGTACTTC.

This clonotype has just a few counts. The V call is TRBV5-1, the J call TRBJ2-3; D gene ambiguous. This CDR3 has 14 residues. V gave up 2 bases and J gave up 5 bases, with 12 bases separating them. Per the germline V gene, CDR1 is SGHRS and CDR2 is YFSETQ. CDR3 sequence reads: CASSLKSLEDTQYF. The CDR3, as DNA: TGCGCCAGCAGCTTAAAAAGCCTAGAAGATACGCAGTATTTT.

CDR3 nucleotide sequence: TGTGCCAGCAGCTTTTTGACAGGGGTAATCTCCGGGGAGCTGTTTTTT. Translating it yields CASSFLTGVISGELFF. This rearrangement joins TRBV11-2 to TRBJ2-2, with 8 bases identical to TRBD1. Losses at the gene ends were 3 bases for V and 6 bases for J; bases not matched to a gene: 9. CDR1 SGHAT and CDR2 FQNNGV come from the germline V gene. This CDR3 is built from 16 residues. The complete variable domain, with remaining parts taken from reference TRBV11-2 and TRBJ2-2, reads EAGVAQSPRYKIIEKRQSVAFWCNPISGHATLYWYQQILGQGPKLLIQFQNNGVVDDSQLPKDRFSAERLKGVDSTLKIQPAKLEDSAVYLCASSFLTGVISGELFFGEGSRLTVL.

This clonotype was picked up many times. Here the CDR3 DNA reads TGTGCCAGCAGCCCGTCCCAGGGCAGAGCGAACACTGAAGCTTTCTTT. Its translation: CASSPSQGRANTEAFF. V is TRBV7-2 and J is TRBJ1-1, with a weak D call TRBD1 (5 bases). The CDR3 is 16 residues long. V lost 5 bases, J lost 1 base, and 17 bases lay in between. In germline, CDR1 is SGHTA, CDR2 FQGNSA.

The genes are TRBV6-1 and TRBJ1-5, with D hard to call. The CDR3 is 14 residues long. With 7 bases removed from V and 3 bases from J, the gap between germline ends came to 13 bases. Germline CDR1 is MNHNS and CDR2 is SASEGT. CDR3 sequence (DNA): TGTGCCAGCACCCGGACCCAGAACAATCAGCCCCAGCATTTT. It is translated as CASTRTQNNQPQHF.

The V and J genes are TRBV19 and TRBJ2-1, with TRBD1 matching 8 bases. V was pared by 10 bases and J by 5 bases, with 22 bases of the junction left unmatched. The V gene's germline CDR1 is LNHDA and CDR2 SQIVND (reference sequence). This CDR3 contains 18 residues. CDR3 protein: CATRSHRGTPSGDNEQFF. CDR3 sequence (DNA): TGTGCCACCCGGAGTCACAGGGGGACCCCCTCAGGGGACAATGAGCAGTTCTTC.

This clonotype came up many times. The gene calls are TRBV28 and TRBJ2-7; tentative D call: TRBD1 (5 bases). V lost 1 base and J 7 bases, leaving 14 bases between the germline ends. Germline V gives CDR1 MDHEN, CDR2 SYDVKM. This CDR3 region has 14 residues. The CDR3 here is CASSLLSGMGEQYF. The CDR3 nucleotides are TGTGCCAGCAGTTTATTGTCAGGGATGGGGGAGCAGTACTTC.